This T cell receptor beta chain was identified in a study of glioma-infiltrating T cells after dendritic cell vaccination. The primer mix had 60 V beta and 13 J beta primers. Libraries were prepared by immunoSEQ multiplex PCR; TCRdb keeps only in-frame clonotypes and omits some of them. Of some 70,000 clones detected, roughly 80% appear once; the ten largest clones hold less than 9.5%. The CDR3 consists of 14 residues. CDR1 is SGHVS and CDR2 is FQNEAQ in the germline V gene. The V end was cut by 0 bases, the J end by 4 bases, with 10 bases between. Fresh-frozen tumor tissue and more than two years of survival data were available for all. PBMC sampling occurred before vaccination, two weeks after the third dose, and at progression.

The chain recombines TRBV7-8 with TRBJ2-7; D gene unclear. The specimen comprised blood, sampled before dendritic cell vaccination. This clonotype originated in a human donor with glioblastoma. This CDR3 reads CASSLARLGYEQYF. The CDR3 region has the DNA TGTGCCAGCAGCTTAGCGCGGTTAGGTTACGAGCAGTACTTC.